These T cell receptor beta chains were read from a single sample in a study of cytomegalovirus exposure and HLA in healthy donors. The repertoire was sequenced with immunoSEQ multiplex PCR; TCRdb's copy has only in-frame clones and lacks some. The sample has about 130,000 clones, 6.5% to 9.5% seen once; the top ten hold 5.5%. The sequencing input was PBMCs. Receptors were obtained from a man in his forties in good health and CMV-seronegative. Each CDR3 is given with its conserved first and last residue. A D gene is named only where the DNA matches it firmly. Size tells how often a clone was seen (once, few, many) or the class of an expanded clone, and some rows leave it out.

cdr3_nt cdr3_aa v_call d_call j_call clone_size
TGTGCCAGCAGTGGACAGGAGCTGGGTGAGCAGTACTTC CASSGQELGEQYF TRBV6-1 - TRBJ2-7 -
TGTGCCAGCAGCTCAGTGCAAGGAGAGTTATACGAGCAGTACTTC CASSSVQGELYEQYF TRBV7-9 - TRBJ2-7 few
TGTGCCAGCAGCTCGGGACAGAACTATGGCTACACCTTC CASSSGQNYGYTF TRBV6-5 TRBD1 TRBJ1-2 few
TGCGCCAGCAGCTTGGTAGGGGGGAACACTGAAGCTTTCTTT CASSLVGGNTEAFF TRBV5-1 - TRBJ1-1 few
TGTGCCGGAGCAGCCCGTGAGAACACTGAAGCTTTCTTT CAGAARENTEAFF TRBV5-4 - TRBJ1-1 -
TGTGCCAGCAGCGTAGCTCCAGGGGATAACAATGAGCAGTTCTTC CASSVAPGDNNEQFF TRBV9 - TRBJ2-1 -
TGTGCCAGCAGCCAAATTTTCACAGACCGAAACTATGGCTACACCTTC CASSQIFTDRNYGYTF TRBV7-9 - TRBJ1-2 few
TGCGCCAGCAGCCACGCTCGGGACTACGAGCAGTACTTC CASSHARDYEQYF TRBV4-1 - TRBJ2-7 few
TGTGCCAGTAGTATAGGCAGTGAAAAACTGTTTTTT CASSIGSEKLFF TRBV19 - TRBJ1-4 few
TGCGCCAGCAGCCAGGATGTTCTGAACCGGGACAGTAGTTCACCCCTCCACTTT CASSQDVLNRDSSSPLHF TRBV4-3 TRBD1 TRBJ1-6 few
TGTGCCAGCAGCTTGGGAGGGCCGGTCCTCAGGGGAAACACCATATATTTT CASSLGGPVLRGNTIYF TRBV5-6 - TRBJ1-3 -